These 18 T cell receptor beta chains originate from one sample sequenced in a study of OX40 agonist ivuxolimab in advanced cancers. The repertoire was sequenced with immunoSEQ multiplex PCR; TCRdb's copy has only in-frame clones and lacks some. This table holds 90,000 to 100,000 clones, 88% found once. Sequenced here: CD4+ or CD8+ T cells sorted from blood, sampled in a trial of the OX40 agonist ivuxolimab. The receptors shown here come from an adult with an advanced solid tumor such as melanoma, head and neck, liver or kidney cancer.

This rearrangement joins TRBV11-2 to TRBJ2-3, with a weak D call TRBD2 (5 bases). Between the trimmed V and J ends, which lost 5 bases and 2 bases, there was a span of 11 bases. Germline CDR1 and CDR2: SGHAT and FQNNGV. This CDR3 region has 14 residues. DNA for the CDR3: TGTGCCAGCAGCCGACCGGGGTACACAGATACGCAGTATTTT. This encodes CASSRPGYTDTQYF. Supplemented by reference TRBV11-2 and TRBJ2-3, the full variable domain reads EAGVAQSPRYKIIEKRQSVAFWCNPISGHATLYWYQQILGQGPKLLIQFQNNGVVDDSQLPKDRFSAERLKGVDSTLKIQPAKLEDSAVYLCASSRPGYTDTQYFGPGTRLTVL.

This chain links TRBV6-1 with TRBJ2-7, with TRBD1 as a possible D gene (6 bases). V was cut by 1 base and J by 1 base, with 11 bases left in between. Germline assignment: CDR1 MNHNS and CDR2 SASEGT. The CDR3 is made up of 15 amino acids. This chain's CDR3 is CASSEGRGESYEQYF. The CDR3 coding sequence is TGTGCCAGCAGTGAAGGCAGGGGAGAGTCCTACGAGCAGTACTTC.

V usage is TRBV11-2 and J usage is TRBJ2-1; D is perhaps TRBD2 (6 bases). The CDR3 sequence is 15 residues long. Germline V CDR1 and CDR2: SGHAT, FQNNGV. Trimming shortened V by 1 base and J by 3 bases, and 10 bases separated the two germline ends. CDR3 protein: CASSLGLGSYNEQFF. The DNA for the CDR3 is TGTGCCAGCAGCTTAGGTCTCGGGAGCTACAATGAGCAGTTCTTC. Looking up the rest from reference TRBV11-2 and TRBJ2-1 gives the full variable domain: EAGVAQSPRYKIIEKRQSVAFWCNPISGHATLYWYQQILGQGPKLLIQFQNNGVVDDSQLPKDRFSAERLKGVDSTLKIQPAKLEDSAVYLCASSLGLGSYNEQFFGPGTRLTVL.

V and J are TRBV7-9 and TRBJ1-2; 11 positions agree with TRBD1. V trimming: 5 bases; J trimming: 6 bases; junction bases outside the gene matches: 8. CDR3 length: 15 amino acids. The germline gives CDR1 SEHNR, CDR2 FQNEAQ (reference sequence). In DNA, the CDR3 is TGTGCCAGCAGCCACTCCGGGACAGGGGGGAATGGCTACACCTTC. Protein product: CASSHSGTGGNGYTF.

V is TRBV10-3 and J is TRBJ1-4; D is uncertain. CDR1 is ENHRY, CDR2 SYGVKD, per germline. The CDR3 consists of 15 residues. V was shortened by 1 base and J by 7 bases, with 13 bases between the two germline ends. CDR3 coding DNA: TGTGCCATCAGTGAGTACGGGAGAGAAGGTGAAAAACTGTTTTTT. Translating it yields CAISEYGREGEKLFF.

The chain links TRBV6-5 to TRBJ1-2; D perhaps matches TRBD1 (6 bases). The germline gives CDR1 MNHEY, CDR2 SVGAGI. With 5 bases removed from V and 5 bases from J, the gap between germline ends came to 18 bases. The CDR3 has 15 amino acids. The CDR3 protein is CASSPAPGGRYGYTF. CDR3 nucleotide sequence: TGTGCCAGCAGTCCCGCGCCCGGGGGCCGATATGGCTACACCTTC.

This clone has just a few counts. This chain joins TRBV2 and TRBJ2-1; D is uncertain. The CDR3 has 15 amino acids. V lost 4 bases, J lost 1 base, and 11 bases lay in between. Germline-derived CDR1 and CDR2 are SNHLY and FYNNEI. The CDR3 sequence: CASSAWSSSYNEQFF. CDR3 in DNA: TGTGCCAGCAGTGCCTGGAGTTCTTCCTACAATGAGCAGTTCTTC.

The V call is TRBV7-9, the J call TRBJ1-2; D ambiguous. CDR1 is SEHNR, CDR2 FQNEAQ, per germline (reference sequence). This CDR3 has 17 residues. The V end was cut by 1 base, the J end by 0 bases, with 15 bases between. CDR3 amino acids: CASSLGEGLSSNYGYTF. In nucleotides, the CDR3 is TGTGCCAGCAGCTTAGGAGAGGGTCTATCGTCTAACTATGGCTACACCTTC.

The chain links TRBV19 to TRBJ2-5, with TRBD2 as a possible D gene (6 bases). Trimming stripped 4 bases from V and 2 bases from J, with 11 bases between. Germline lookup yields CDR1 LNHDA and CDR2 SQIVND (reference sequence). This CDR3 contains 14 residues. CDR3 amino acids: CASSTEGFQETQYF. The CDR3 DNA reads TGTGCCAGTAGTACGGAGGGTTTTCAAGAGACCCAGTACTTC. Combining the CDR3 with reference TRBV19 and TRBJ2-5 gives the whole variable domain DGGITQSPKYLFRKEGQNVTLSCEQNLNHDAMYWYRQDPGQGLRLIYYSQIVNDFQKGDIAEGYSVSREKKESFPLTVTSAQKNPTAFYLCASSTEGFQETQYFGPGTRLLVL.

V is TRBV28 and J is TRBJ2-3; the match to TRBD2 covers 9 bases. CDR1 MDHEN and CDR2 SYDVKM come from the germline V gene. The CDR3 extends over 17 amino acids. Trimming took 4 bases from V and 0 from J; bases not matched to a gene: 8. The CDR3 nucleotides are TGTGCCAGCAGTTCACCCCAAGCGGGAGGTAGCACAGATACGCAGTATTTT. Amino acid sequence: CASSSPQAGGSTDTQYF.

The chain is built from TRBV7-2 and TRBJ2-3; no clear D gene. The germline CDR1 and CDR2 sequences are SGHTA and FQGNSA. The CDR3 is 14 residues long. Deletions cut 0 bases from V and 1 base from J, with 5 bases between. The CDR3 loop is CASSLAPGTDTQYF. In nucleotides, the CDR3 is TGTGCCAGCAGCTTAGCCCCAGGCACAGATACGCAGTATTTT.

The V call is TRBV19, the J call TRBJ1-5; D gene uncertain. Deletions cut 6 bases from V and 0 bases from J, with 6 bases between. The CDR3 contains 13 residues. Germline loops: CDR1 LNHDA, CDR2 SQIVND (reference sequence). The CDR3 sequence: CASSLTSNQPQHF. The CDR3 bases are TGTGCCAGTAGCCTAACTAGCAATCAGCCCCAGCATTTT.

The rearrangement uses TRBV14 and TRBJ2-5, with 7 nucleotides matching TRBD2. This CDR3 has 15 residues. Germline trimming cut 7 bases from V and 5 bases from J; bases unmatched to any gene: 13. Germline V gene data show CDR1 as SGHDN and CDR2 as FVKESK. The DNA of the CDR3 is TGTGCCAGCAACCCACCTACTAGCGTCCCGGAGACCCAGTACTTC. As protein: CASNPPTSVPETQYF.

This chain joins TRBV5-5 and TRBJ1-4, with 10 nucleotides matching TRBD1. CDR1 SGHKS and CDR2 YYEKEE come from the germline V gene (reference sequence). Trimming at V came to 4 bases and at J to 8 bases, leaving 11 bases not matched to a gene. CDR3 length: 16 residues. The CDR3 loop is CASSQWDRGGKEKLFF. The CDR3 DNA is TGTGCCAGCAGCCAATGGGACAGGGGAGGAAAAGAAAAACTGTTTTTT.

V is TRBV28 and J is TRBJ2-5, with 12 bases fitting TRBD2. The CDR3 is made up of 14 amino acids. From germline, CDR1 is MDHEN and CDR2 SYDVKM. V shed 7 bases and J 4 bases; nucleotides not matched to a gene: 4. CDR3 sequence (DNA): TGTGCCAGCATTTCTAGCGGGAGGGGAGAGACCCAGTACTTC. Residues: CASISSGRGETQYF.

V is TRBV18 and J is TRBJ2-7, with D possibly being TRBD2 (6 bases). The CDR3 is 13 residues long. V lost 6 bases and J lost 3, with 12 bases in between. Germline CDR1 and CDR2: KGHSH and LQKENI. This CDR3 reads CASSPGTDYEQYF. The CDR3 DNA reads TGTGCCAGCTCGCCCGGGACTGACTACGAGCAGTACTTC.

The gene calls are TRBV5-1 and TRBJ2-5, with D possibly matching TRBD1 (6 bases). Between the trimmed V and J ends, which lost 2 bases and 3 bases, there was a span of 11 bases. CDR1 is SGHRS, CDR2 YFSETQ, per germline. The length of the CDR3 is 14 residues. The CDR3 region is CASSFIQGKETQYF. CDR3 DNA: TGCGCCAGCAGCTTTATACAGGGAAAAGAGACCCAGTACTTC.

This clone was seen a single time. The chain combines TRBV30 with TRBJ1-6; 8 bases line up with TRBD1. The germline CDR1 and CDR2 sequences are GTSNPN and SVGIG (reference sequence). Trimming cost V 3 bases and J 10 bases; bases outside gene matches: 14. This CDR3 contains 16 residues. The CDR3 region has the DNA TGTGCCTGGAGCAAATCCGGGACAGGCATAGGGTCACCCCTCCACTTT. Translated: CAWSKSGTGIGSPLHF.